This T cell receptor (beta chain) was captured by sequencing in a study of blood T cell repertoires in COVID-19. Trimming shortened V by 0 bases and J by 4 bases, and 6 bases separated the two germline ends. This CDR3 has 14 amino acids. Germline V gene data show CDR1 as SGHTA and CDR2 as FQGNSA. Study processing details: Estimates of nucleated cell counts were drawn from the amplification of reference gene primers. The table came from immunoSEQ multiplex PCR; TCRdb's copy has only in-frame clones and leaves some out. Clonal size and the V and J genes are those of that table, whereas D and trimming came from the DNA. This table has around 200,000 clones, 70% to 90% appearing once.

This TCR came from a human donor with active or convalescent COVID-19. The donor label of this sample is uncertain. Sample: peripheral blood. The chain links TRBV7-2 to TRBJ2-2; unclear D gene. CDR3 region: CASSLALRTGELFF. CDR3 bases: TGTGCCAGCAGCTTAGCTCTTCGCACCGGGGAGCTGTTTTTT.